Listed below are T cell receptor beta chains from one sample, sequenced in a study of chemoradiotherapy in HPV16-positive cancers. Method: immunoSEQ multiplex PCR; TCRdb's copy keeps in-frame clones and lacks some. The data hold approximately 13,000 clones, with roughly 74% observed a single time. The specimen was taken from a patient who underwent chemoradiotherapy. These receptors all stem from a human donor with HPV-associated anogenital cancer. The CDR3 runs from the conserved cysteine through the conserved F or W. The D gene is left open where the match is weak. Clone size is stated in some rows and not others, as once, few, many or a class when expanded.

.,TRBD2,TRBV18,TRBJ2-1,TGTGCCAGCTCACCAAAGCGGGGGGCTTGGGAGCAGTTCTTC,CASSPKRGAWEQFF
.,.,TRBV11-2,TRBJ1-1,TGTGCCAGCCGCAAGGGGAACACTGAAGCTTTCTTT,CASRKGNTEAFF
.,TRBD1,TRBV5-4,TRBJ2-2,TGTGCCAGCAGCCAGGGACAGGACACCGGGGAGCTGTTTTTT,CASSQGQDTGELFF
few,.,TRBV19,TRBJ2-7,TGTGCCAGTCGAGGGCAGGGACTGGGGGAGCAGTACTTC,CASRGQGLGEQYF
.,TRBD2,TRBV27,TRBJ2-7,TGTGCCAGCAGTTTATGGTCTAGCGGGACCTACGAGCAGTACTTC,CASSLWSSGTYEQYF
.,.,TRBV5-1,TRBJ1-4,TGCGCCAGCAGCTTTCAGCCGGGACGCGAAAAACTGTTTTTT,CASSFQPGREKLFF
.,.,TRBV4-1,TRBJ2-1,TGCGCCAGCAGCCAAGGGTTGCTAGCCAATGAGCAGTTCTTC,CASSQGLLANEQFF
.,.,TRBV5-1,TRBJ2-2,TGCGCCAGCAGCTTGGCCCCAGGGAACACCGGGGAGCTGTTTTTT,CASSLAPGNTGELFF
few,.,TRBV12-5,TRBJ2-2,TGTGCTAGTGGCCTACCGGGACTTCTACCCGGGGAGCTGTTTTTT,CASGLPGLLPGELFF
.,TRBD1,TRBV6-1,TRBJ1-4,TGTGCCAGCTGCCGGGACAGGGGTAATGAAAAACTGTTTTTT,CASCRDRGNEKLFF
few,TRBD1,TRBV7-9,TRBJ1-2,TGTGCCAGCAGCTCGACAGGGGATGGCTACACCTTC,CASSSTGDGYTF
once,.,TRBV19,TRBJ2-7,TGTGCCAGTAAAGGTTTGTCCTACGAGCAGTACTTC,CASKGLSYEQYF
once,.,TRBV15,TRBJ2-3,TGTGCCACCAGCAGAGATCTGAGCACAGATACGCAGTATTTT,CATSRDLSTDTQYF
.,.,TRBV27,TRBJ1-3,TGTGCCAGCAGGAGGGTGGGTGCTGGAAACACCATATATTTT,CASRRVGAGNTIYF
.,.,TRBV28,TRBJ1-4,TGTGCCAGCAGTTGGCAGGCTGCAACTAATGAAAAACTGTTTTTT,CASSWQAATNEKLFF
.,TRBD1,TRBV18,TRBJ2-7,TGTGCCAGCTCAGTACAGGGGGCCCCCTCCTACGAGCAGTACTTC,CASSVQGAPSYEQYF
.,.,TRBV27,TRBJ2-3,TGTGCCAGCACCCAACCGAACACAGATACGCAGTATTTT,CASTQPNTDTQYF
once,TRBD1,TRBV19,TRBJ2-5,TGTGCCAGTAGTCCTTCGGGACAGTGGGGGACCCAGTACTTC,CASSPSGQWGTQYF
.,.,TRBV5-4,TRBJ2-3,TGTGCCAGCAGCTTGGGGCCTAGCACAGATACGCAGTATTTT,CASSLGPSTDTQYF
.,.,TRBV11-2,TRBJ2-1,TGTGCCAGCAACTATTACAATGAGCAGTTCTTC,CASNYYNEQFF
once,.,TRBV5-8,TRBJ1-2,TGTGCCAGCGGGTCACGAAAGACCTATGGCTACACCTTC,CASGSRKTYGYTF
.,.,TRBV5-1,TRBJ1-5,TGCGCCAGCAGCTTGTATCCGGGGTCAAGTAATCAGCCCCAGCATTTT,CASSLYPGSSNQPQHF
few,.,TRBV19,TRBJ1-5,TGTGCCAGTCAAGATGGCAATCAGCCCCAGCATTTT,CASQDGNQPQHF